A selection of T cell receptor beta chains follows, all from one sample in a study of shared clonotypes between healthy human individuals. Profiling relied on immunoSEQ multiplex PCR, and the TCRdb table lists in-frame clones only, not all of them. The sample shows over a million clones, 95% to 99% of them seen only once. Input material: naive CD4+ T cells sorted from blood. The receptor source for this set is a young man in good health. Both conserved end residues are part of each CDR3. The D gene is left open where the match is weak. Size is omitted from some rows. Given values are once, few, many or a class for expanded clones.

J gene: TRBJ2-5
D gene: NA
clone size: NA
V gene: TRBV2
CDR3 DNA: TGTGCCACCGAGACAGTCACAGAGACCCAGTACTTC
CDR3 protein: CATETVTETQYF

J gene: TRBJ2-7
D gene: NA
clone size: NA
V gene: TRBV11-2
CDR3 DNA: TGTGCCAGCAGCTATGAACCGGGATTAGGTGACGAGCAGTACTTC
CDR3 protein: CASSYEPGLGDEQYF

J gene: TRBJ1-1
D gene: NA
clone size: NA
V gene: TRBV5-4
CDR3 DNA: TGTGCCAGCAGCTTGGCCGGGGTGGTGAACACTGAAGCTTTCTTT
CDR3 protein: CASSLAGVVNTEAFF

J gene: TRBJ1-5
D gene: NA
clone size: once
V gene: TRBV6-4
CDR3 DNA: TGTGCCAGCAGAGACAACATAAATCAGCCCCAGCATTTT
CDR3 protein: CASRDNINQPQHF

J gene: TRBJ2-7
D gene: NA
clone size: NA
V gene: TRBV28
CDR3 DNA: TGTGCTGGGGGGTATTTAGGTTACGAGCAGTACTTC
CDR3 protein: CAGGYLGYEQYF

J gene: TRBJ2-7
D gene: NA
clone size: NA
V gene: TRBV7-2
CDR3 DNA: TGTGCCAGCAGCCCTTTCTACGAGCAGTACTTC
CDR3 protein: CASSPFYEQYF

J gene: TRBJ2-1
D gene: TRBD2
clone size: NA
V gene: TRBV4-2
CDR3 DNA: TGTGCCAGCAGCCAAGTGGCGGGAGGGGGGTACAATGAGCAGTTCTTC
CDR3 protein: CASSQVAGGGYNEQFF

J gene: TRBJ2-4
D gene: NA
clone size: NA
V gene: TRBV11-2
CDR3 DNA: TGTGCCAGCAGTCGCATAGCCAAAAACATTCAGTACTTC
CDR3 protein: CASSRIAKNIQYF

J gene: TRBJ2-7
D gene: NA
clone size: NA
V gene: TRBV2
CDR3 DNA: TGTGCCAGCAGTGGCCTCCGGACTCATTTTGAGCAGTACTTC
CDR3 protein: CASSGLRTHFEQYF

J gene: TRBJ1-5
D gene: NA
clone size: NA
V gene: TRBV9
CDR3 DNA: TGTGCCAGCAGCACGGACAGCAGATATCAGCCCCAGCATTTT
CDR3 protein: CASSTDSRYQPQHF

J gene: TRBJ1-1
D gene: NA
clone size: NA
V gene: TRBV5-1
CDR3 DNA: TGCGCCAGCAGCTTGGGTACCACTGAAGCTTTCTTT
CDR3 protein: CASSLGTTEAFF

J gene: TRBJ2-7
D gene: NA
clone size: NA
V gene: TRBV4-3
CDR3 DNA: TGCGCCAGCAGCCCAGCGGTCCGGGGGCACGAGCAGTACTTC
CDR3 protein: CASSPAVRGHEQYF

J gene: TRBJ1-2
D gene: NA
clone size: NA
V gene: TRBV18
CDR3 DNA: TGTGCCAGCTCTGGACCCGGCAAGAAAGGGAACTATGGCTACACCTTC
CDR3 protein: CASSGPGKKGNYGYTF

J gene: TRBJ2-1
D gene: NA
clone size: NA
V gene: TRBV4-3
CDR3 DNA: TGCGCCAGCAGCCAAGTGGGTTACAATGAGCAGTTCTTC
CDR3 protein: CASSQVGYNEQFF

J gene: TRBJ2-5
D gene: NA
clone size: NA
V gene: TRBV5-1
CDR3 DNA: TGCGCCACTGCGGGACTCGTAGGAGAGACCCAGTACTTC
CDR3 protein: CATAGLVGETQYF

J gene: TRBJ2-1
D gene: TRBD2
clone size: NA
V gene: TRBV9
CDR3 DNA: TGTGCCAGCAGCGCCGGGACTAGTGGAAACGATGAGCAGTTCTTC
CDR3 protein: CASSAGTSGNDEQFF

J gene: TRBJ2-5
D gene: TRBD2
clone size: NA
V gene: TRBV7-3
CDR3 DNA: TGTGCCAGCAGCGCCGGGCTGGGGACTAGCGGTTTAGAGACCCAGTACTTC
CDR3 protein: CASSAGLGTSGLETQYF

J gene: TRBJ2-1
D gene: NA
clone size: NA
V gene: TRBV23-1
CDR3 DNA: TGCGCCAGCAGTCAGTCTTCTTGGTGTAGCAATGAGCAGTTCTTC
CDR3 protein: CASSQSSWCSNEQFF

J gene: TRBJ2-5
D gene: TRBD1
clone size: NA
V gene: TRBV5-6
CDR3 DNA: TGTGCCAGCAGCTTACTCTCCGACAGGGTTGGTCAAGAGACCCAGTACTTC
CDR3 protein: CASSLLSDRVGQETQYF

J gene: TRBJ1-5
D gene: NA
clone size: NA
V gene: TRBV10-3
CDR3 DNA: TGTGCCATCGGGCGGGGATGGGATCAGCCCCAGCATTTT
CDR3 protein: CAIGRGWDQPQHF

J gene: TRBJ1-2
D gene: TRBD1
clone size: NA
V gene: TRBV19
CDR3 DNA: TGTGCCACCCAGGGGGTTGGCTATGGCTACACCTTC
CDR3 protein: CATQGVGYGYTF

J gene: TRBJ2-1
D gene: TRBD2
clone size: NA
V gene: TRBV7-6
CDR3 DNA: TGTGCCAGCAGCTTAGAACTAGCGGGACTTTACAATGAGCAGTTCTTC
CDR3 protein: CASSLELAGLYNEQFF

J gene: TRBJ2-3
D gene: NA
clone size: NA
V gene: TRBV30
CDR3 DNA: TGTGCCTGGTCCCCTCAGGGGATAGATACGCAGTATTTT
CDR3 protein: CAWSPQGIDTQYF

J gene: TRBJ2-1
D gene: TRBD2
clone size: NA
V gene: TRBV5-4
CDR3 DNA: TGTGCCAGCAGCTTAGCCCGGGAGGGGCCTTACAATGAGCAGTTCTTC
CDR3 protein: CASSLAREGPYNEQFF

J gene: TRBJ2-7
D gene: TRBD1
clone size: NA
V gene: TRBV7-8
CDR3 DNA: TGTGCCAGCACCTCCCGTGAAGGGGGCTCCCTAGACTTC
CDR3 protein: CASTSREGGSLDF

J gene: TRBJ2-3
D gene: TRBD2
clone size: NA
V gene: TRBV7-9
CDR3 DNA: TGTGCCAGCAGCTTAGCGTCGGGACTAGCGGGAGTGTCAGATACGCAGTATTTT
CDR3 protein: CASSLASGLAGVSDTQYF

J gene: TRBJ1-1
D gene: NA
clone size: NA
V gene: TRBV12-2
CDR3 DNA: TGTGCAAGTCGCTTAGCCGGCAGGTTAATGAACACTGAAGCTTTCTTT
CDR3 protein: CASRLAGRLMNTEAFF

J gene: TRBJ1-2
D gene: NA
clone size: once
V gene: TRBV7-9
CDR3 DNA: TGTGCCAGCAGCTTAGCAGGCGTTCCCGGCGACACCTTC
CDR3 protein: CASSLAGVPGDTF